The rows below give T cell receptor beta chains drawn from one sample of a study of sequential checkpoint blockade in melanoma. TCRdb keeps only in-frame clones here, not all; method: immunoSEQ multiplex PCR. Among 3,500 to 4,500 clones, 60% were seen once, and the ten largest hold roughly 73%. Here the sequenced sample was CD8+ T cells sorted from blood (inferred from file names), taken from a patient given nivolumab and ipilimumab in sequence. Receptors were obtained from a human donor with melanoma. Each CDR3 is given with its conserved first and last residue. The D gene is left open where the match is weak. Clone size, where shown, is once, few, many, or a class for clones that have expanded.

D	size	V	length	J	DNA	CDR3
NA	NA	TRBV6-5	14	TRBJ2-1	TGTGCCAGCAGTCACTCGAAGGGAGGTGGGGAGCAGTTCTTC	CASSHSKGGGEQFF
NA	NA	TRBV30	14	TRBJ1-1	TGTGCCTGGACTAACCCCCGGTTAAACACTGAAGCTTTCTTT	CAWTNPRLNTEAFF
NA	NA	TRBV15	16	TRBJ2-3	TGTGCCACCAGCAGTTTCGTTATTCTTAGCACAGATACGCAGTATTTT	CATSSFVILSTDTQYF
TRBD2	once	TRBV29-1	16	TRBJ2-7	TGCAGCGTTGAGAGACTAGCGGGAGGCCCAGCCTACGAGCAGTACTTC	CSVERLAGGPAYEQYF
NA	NA	TRBV27	11	TRBJ2-7	TGTGCCAGCAGTTTATCGGCCGAGCAGTACTTC	CASSLSAEQYF
TRBD2	few	TRBV28	14	TRBJ2-3	TGTGCCAGCCTACTAGCGGGAGCCTCAGATACGCAGTATTTT	CASLLAGASDTQYF
NA	NA	TRBV5-1	17	TRBJ2-5	TGCGCCAGCAGCGCCACCCCGGGACACTCGCTGTCTGTGACCCAGTACTTC	CASSATPGHSLSVTQYF
NA	NA	TRBV7-6	13	TRBJ2-7	TGTGCCAGCAGGGACGGACTCTCCTACGAGCAGTACTTC	CASRDGLSYEQYF
TRBD1	NA	TRBV5-6	13	TRBJ2-7	TGTGCCAGCAGCCTATACAGGGGCTACGAGCAGTACTTC	CASSLYRGYEQYF
TRBD1	NA	TRBV4-2	16	TRBJ2-7	TGTGCCAGCAGCCAAGATTCGTGGGCAGGGGGCTACGAGCAGTACTTC	CASSQDSWAGGYEQYF
NA	NA	TRBV11-2	12	TRBJ2-5	TGTGCCAGCAGCTTCGAAATGAGGACCCAGTACTTC	CASSFEMRTQYF
TRBD2	few	TRBV7-7	18	TRBJ2-3	TGTGCCAGCAGCTGGGGACTAGCGGGGGGGAAAGGGGAAGATACGCAGTATTTT	CASSWGLAGGKGEDTQYF
NA	NA	TRBV2	17	TRBJ2-3	TGTGCCAGTCAGGGGGTAGCGGGACCTCCTAGCACAGATACGCAGTATTTT	CASQGVAGPPSTDTQYF
TRBD2	NA	TRBV28	17	TRBJ2-7	TGTGCCAGCAGTTTAGGTAGCGGGAGGCTACTTTCCTACGAGCAGTACTTC	CASSLGSGRLLSYEQYF
NA	NA	TRBV4-3	15	TRBJ2-2	TGCGCCAGCAGCCCTCGGGTCGTGGGCACCGGGGAGCTGTTTTTT	CASSPRVVGTGELFF
NA	NA	TRBV7-9	12	TRBJ1-5	TGTGCCAGCAGCTCAGTGGATCAGCCCCAGCATTTT	CASSSVDQPQHF
NA	NA	TRBV27	13	TRBJ2-3	TGTGCCAGCACCCCATCTACACAGAGTACGCAGTATTTT	CASTPSTQSTQYF
NA	NA	TRBV6-1	15	TRBJ2-7	TGTGCCAGCAGCGTAGACAGGACAGCAACCTACGAGCAGTACTTC	CASSVDRTATYEQYF
NA	once	TRBV6-5	15	TRBJ2-7	TGTGCCAGCAGCGCCCTTAGGGGGTTCTCCTACGAGCAGTACTTC	CASSALRGFSYEQYF
TRBD2	once	TRBV2	15	TRBJ2-7	TGTGCCAGCAAACGGAGTAGCGGGAGCTCCTACGAGCAGTACTTC	CASKRSSGSSYEQYF
TRBD2	NA	TRBV18	14	TRBJ2-7	TGTGCCAGCTCACCGAGCGGGGAGACCTACGAGCAGTACTTC	CASSPSGETYEQYF
TRBD1	few	TRBV7-3	14	TRBJ2-2	TGTGCCAGCAGCTTTTTGGGACAGGGGAGTGGGCTGTTTTTT	CASSFLGQGSGLFF
TRBD2	NA	TRBV7-8	16	TRBJ2-1	TGTGCCAGCAGCTTAGAGGCTAGCGGGAGATTGAATGAGCAGTTCTTC	CASSLEASGRLNEQFF
TRBD2	NA	TRBV4-3	18	TRBJ2-3	TGCGCCAGCAGCCAAGTTTTGCGGGAGGGCCCGGTAACAGATACGCAGTATTTT	CASSQVLREGPVTDTQYF
TRBD1	NA	TRBV11-2	13	TRBJ2-7	TGTGCCAGCAGCCCCGGGACAGGGGACGAGCAGTACTTC	CASSPGTGDEQYF
NA	NA	TRBV6-1	11	TRBJ2-2	TGTGCCAGCAGGTTTCACGGGGAGCTGTTTTTT	CASRFHGELFF
TRBD1	NA	TRBV5-1	14	TRBJ1-1	TGCGCCAGCAGCTGGACGACAGGGGCGCCTGAAGCTTTCTTT	CASSWTTGAPEAFF
TRBD2	NA	TRBV6-4	16	TRBJ2-1	TGTGCCAGCAGTGGGACCGGGACTAGCGGGGCCGGGCAGCAGTTCTTC	CASSGTGTSGAGQQFF
TRBD2	NA	TRBV2	15	TRBJ2-1	TGTGCCAGCAGTCCTTGGACTAGCGGGATATTAGGAGAGTTCTTC	CASSPWTSGILGEFF
TRBD2	NA	TRBV2	13	TRBJ2-7	TGTGCCAGCGGGCGGGGGATGTCCTACGAGCAGTACTTC	CASGRGMSYEQYF
NA	few	TRBV4-2	13	TRBJ2-7	TGTGCCAGCAGCTTAGGCGGGGAGAACGAGCAGTACTTC	CASSLGGENEQYF
NA	few	TRBV6-5	13	TRBJ2-2	TGTGCCAGCAGTTTAAATCCGACCGGGGAGCTGTTTTTT	CASSLNPTGELFF
NA	NA	TRBV19	13	TRBJ1-5	TGTGCCAGTAGTATCCAGTCCAATCAGCCCCAGCATTTT	CASSIQSNQPQHF
NA	NA	TRBV4-2	14	TRBJ2-7	TGTGCCAGCAGGCCAACTGACGGGTCCTACGAGCAGTACTTC	CASRPTDGSYEQYF
NA	NA	TRBV5-5	16	TRBJ1-3	TGTGCCAGCAGCGTGGATTCAGGGTCCTCTGGAAACACCATATATTTT	CASSVDSGSSGNTIYF
TRBD1	NA	TRBV19	16	TRBJ1-1	TGTGCCAGTAGTCAAATCCGGCTTACAGGGGACACTGAAGCTTTCTTT	CASSQIRLTGDTEAFF
NA	NA	TRBV5-1	11	TRBJ1-1	TGCGCCAGCAGCTTCGGGGGTGAAGCTTTCTTT	CASSFGGEAFF
TRBD1	NA	TRBV28	17	TRBJ1-2	TGTGCCAGCAGTCCCGTTGTCGGACAGGGTCCTAACTATGGCTACACCTTC	CASSPVVGQGPNYGYTF
TRBD1	NA	TRBV30	13	TRBJ1-1	TGTGCCTGGAGTGAACAGGGGTACACTGAAGCTTTCTTT	CAWSEQGYTEAFF
NA	NA	TRBV19	18	TRBJ2-2	TGTGCCAGTCATGTCGATACAGTCGGACAGTTGACCACCGGGGAGCTGTTTTTT	CASHVDTVGQLTTGELFF
TRBD1	NA	TRBV2	13	TRBJ1-2	TGTGCCAGCAGTAATGACAGGGTCGATGGCTACACCTTC	CASSNDRVDGYTF
TRBD2	NA	TRBV7-2	19	TRBJ2-7	TGTGCCAGCAGCTTTGTTCGGGGGCCTAGCGGGGGAGTAAACTACGAGCAGTACTTC	CASSFVRGPSGGVNYEQYF
NA	NA	TRBV9	17	TRBJ2-1	TGTGCCAGCAGCGCGCCAGCCACAGGGCCCTCCTACAATGAGCAGTTCTTC	CASSAPATGPSYNEQFF
NA	NA	TRBV6-6	14	TRBJ2-1	TGTGCCAGCAGTGCCCTATCGGGATACAATGAGCAGTTCTTC	CASSALSGYNEQFF
NA	NA	TRBV9	14	TRBJ1-2	TGTGCCAGCAGGGGAGAGGGCTATAACCATGGCTACACCTTC	CASRGEGYNHGYTF
TRBD1	few	TRBV19	12	TRBJ2-7	TGTGCCAGTAAACAGGGGCTCTCCGAGCAGTACTTC	CASKQGLSEQYF
NA	few	TRBV9	11	TRBJ2-1	TGTGCCAGCAGCGGCGAGGATGAGCAGTTCTTC	CASSGEDEQFF